This entry features one T cell receptor (beta chain) sequence. This table comes from immunoSEQ multiplex PCR, and its TCRdb copy is limited to in-frame clones, with some not included. This table holds hundreds of thousands of clones, 70% to 80% found once. With V trimmed by 1 base and J by 8 bases, 9 bases remained unmatched. Germline CDR1 SGHVS, CDR2 FQNEAQ. The CDR3 has 15 residues. The data stem from a study of shared clonotypes between healthy human individuals. Sequencing input: PBMCs. This receptor was obtained from a woman aged 40 to 50 in good health. Some clones in this sample may be carry-over from other donors' samples. The chain joins TRBV7-8 to TRBJ1-2; TRBD1 agrees at 8 bases. The chain's CDR3 is CASSLVWGQAPGYTF. In DNA, the CDR3 is TGTGCCAGCAGCTTAGTTTGGGGACAGGCTCCCGGCTACACCTTC.